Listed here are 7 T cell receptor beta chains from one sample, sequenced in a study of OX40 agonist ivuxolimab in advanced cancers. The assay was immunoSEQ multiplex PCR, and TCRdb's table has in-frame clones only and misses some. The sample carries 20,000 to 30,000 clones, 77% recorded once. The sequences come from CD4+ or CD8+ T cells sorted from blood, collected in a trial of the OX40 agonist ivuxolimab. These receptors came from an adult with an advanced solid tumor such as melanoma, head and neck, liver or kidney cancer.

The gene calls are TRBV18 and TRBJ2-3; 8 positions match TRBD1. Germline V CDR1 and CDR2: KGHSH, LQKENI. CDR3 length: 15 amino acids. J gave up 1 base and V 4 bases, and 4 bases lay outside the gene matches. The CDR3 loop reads CASSRGTGGTDTQYF. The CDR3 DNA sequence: TGTGCCAGCTCACGTGGGACAGGCGGCACAGATACGCAGTATTTT.

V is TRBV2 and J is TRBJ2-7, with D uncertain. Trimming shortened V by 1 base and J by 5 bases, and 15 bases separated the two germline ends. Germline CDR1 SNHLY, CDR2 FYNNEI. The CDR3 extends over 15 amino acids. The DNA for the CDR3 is TGTGCCAGCAGTGAAGGAGCTAGTATCTTGAACGAGCAGTACTTC. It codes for CASSEGASILNEQYF.

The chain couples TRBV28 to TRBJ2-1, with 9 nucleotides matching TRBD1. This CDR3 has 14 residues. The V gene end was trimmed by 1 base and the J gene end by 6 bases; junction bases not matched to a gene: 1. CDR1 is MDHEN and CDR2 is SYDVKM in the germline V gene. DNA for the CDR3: TGTGCCAGCAGTTTATACAGGGGGCGCAATGAGCAGTTCTTC. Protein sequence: CASSLYRGRNEQFF. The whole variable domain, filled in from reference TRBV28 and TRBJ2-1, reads DVKVTQSSRYLVKRTGEKVFLECVQDMDHENMFWYRQDPGLGLRLIYFSYDVKMKEKGDIPEGYSVSREKKERFSLILESASTNQTSMYLCASSLYRGRNEQFFGPGTRLTVL.

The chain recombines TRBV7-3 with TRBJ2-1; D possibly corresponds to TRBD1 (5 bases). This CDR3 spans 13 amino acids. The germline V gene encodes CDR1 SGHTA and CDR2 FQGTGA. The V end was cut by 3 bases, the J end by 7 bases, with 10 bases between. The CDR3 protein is CASSLQPGNEQFF. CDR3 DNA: TGTGCCAGCAGCTTGCAACCAGGGAATGAGCAGTTCTTC.

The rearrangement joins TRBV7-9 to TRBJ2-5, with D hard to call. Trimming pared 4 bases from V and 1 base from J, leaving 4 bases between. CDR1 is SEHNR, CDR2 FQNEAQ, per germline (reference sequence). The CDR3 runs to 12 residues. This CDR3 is CASSSRQETQYF. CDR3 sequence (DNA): TGTGCCAGCAGCTCTCGCCAAGAGACCCAGTACTTC.

The CDR3 nucleotides read TGTGCCAGCAGCTCGACAGGGGGTAATGGAGATACGCAGTATTTT. It yields the protein CASSSTGGNGDTQYF. The chain carries TRBV5-4 and TRBJ2-3; 9 bases align to TRBD1. Germline values: CDR1 SGHNT, CDR2 YYREEE (reference sequence). The CDR3 loop spans 15 amino acids. V lost 3 bases, J lost 5 bases, and 7 bases stayed unmatched.

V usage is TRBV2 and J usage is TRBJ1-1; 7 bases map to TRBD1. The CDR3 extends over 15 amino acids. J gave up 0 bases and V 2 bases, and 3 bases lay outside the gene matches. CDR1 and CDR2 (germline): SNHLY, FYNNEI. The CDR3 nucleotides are TGTGCCAGCAGTGAATGGGACAGCTTGAACACTGAAGCTTTCTTT. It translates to CASSEWDSLNTEAFF.